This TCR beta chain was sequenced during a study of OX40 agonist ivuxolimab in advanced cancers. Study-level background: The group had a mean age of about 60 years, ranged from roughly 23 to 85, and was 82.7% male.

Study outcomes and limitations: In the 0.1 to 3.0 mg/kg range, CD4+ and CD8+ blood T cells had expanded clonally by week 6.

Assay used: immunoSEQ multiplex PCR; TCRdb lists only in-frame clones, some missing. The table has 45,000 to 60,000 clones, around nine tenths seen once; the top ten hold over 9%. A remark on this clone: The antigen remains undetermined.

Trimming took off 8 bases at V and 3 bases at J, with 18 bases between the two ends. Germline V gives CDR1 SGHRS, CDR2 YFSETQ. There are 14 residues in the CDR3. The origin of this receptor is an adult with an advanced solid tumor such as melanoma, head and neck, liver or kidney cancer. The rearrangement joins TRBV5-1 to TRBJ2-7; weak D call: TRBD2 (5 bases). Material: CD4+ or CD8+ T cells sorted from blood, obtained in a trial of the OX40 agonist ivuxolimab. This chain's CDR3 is CASTEGLSIYEQYF. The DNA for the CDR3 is TGCGCCAGTACTGAGGGCTTAAGCATCTACGAGCAGTACTTC.